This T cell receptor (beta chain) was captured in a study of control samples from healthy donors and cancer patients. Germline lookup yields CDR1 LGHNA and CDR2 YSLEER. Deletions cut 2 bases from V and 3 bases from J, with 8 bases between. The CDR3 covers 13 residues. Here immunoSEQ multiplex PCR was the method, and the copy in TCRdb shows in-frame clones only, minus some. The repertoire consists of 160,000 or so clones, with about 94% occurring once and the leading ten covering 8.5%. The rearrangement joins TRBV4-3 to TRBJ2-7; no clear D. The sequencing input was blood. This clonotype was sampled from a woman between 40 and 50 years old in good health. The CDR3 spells CASSQRYSYEQYF. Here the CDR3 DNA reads TGCGCCAGCAGCCAAAGGTACAGCTACGAGCAGTACTTC.